This note documents a single TCR beta chain sequence. This entry comes from a study of T cell responses to AZD1222 COVID-19 vaccine. The protocol was immunoSEQ multiplex PCR, while the TCRdb copy is restricted to in-frame clones and leaves out a portion. The sample records some 150,000 clones, 90% to 95% being singletons. The CDR3 sequence is 15 residues long. V lost 1 base and J 4 bases, leaving 15 bases between the germline ends. The V gene's germline CDR1 is SGHRS and CDR2 YFSETQ. The chain links TRBV5-1 to TRBJ2-7, with D uncertain. Sequenced material: peripheral blood, taken on day 0 of MenACWY control vaccination. This receptor was obtained from an adult in good health. CDR3 nucleotides: TGCGCCAGCAGCTTGCGACGTAGGGAAGATTACGAGCAGTACTTC. The encoded protein is CASSLRRREDYEQYF.